This TCR beta chain was sequenced for a study of blood T cell repertoires in COVID-19. Study context: Whether acute or convalescent, the COVID-19 samples came from the United States, Italy and Spain. Sample material is recorded as cDNA or gDNA derived from T cells, B-cell-depleted T cells, or PBMCs.

Original methodology: Estimation of nucleated cell counts relied on the amplification of reference gene primers. Profiled with immunoSEQ multiplex PCR; TCRdb holds only in-frame clones, not every one. The V and J calls and clone size come from that table; D and trimming were worked out from the DNA. The table shows 350,000 to 400,000 clones, with roughly 90% occurring only once. The CDR3 sequence is 17 residues long. Germline CDR1 reads KGHDR; CDR2 reads SFDVKD. V lost 4 bases, J lost 8 bases, and 9 bases stayed unmatched. The TCR originated in a woman aged 25 to 39 with COVID-19, enrolled during active disease. Sequenced sample: peripheral blood. The chain employs TRBV24-1 and TRBJ2-1, with TRBD2 matching 14 bases. The DNA of the CDR3 is TGTGCCACCAGTGAGACTAGCGGGAGGGCCAAAGTCGATGAGCAGTTCTTC. This gives the protein CATSETSGRAKVDEQFF.